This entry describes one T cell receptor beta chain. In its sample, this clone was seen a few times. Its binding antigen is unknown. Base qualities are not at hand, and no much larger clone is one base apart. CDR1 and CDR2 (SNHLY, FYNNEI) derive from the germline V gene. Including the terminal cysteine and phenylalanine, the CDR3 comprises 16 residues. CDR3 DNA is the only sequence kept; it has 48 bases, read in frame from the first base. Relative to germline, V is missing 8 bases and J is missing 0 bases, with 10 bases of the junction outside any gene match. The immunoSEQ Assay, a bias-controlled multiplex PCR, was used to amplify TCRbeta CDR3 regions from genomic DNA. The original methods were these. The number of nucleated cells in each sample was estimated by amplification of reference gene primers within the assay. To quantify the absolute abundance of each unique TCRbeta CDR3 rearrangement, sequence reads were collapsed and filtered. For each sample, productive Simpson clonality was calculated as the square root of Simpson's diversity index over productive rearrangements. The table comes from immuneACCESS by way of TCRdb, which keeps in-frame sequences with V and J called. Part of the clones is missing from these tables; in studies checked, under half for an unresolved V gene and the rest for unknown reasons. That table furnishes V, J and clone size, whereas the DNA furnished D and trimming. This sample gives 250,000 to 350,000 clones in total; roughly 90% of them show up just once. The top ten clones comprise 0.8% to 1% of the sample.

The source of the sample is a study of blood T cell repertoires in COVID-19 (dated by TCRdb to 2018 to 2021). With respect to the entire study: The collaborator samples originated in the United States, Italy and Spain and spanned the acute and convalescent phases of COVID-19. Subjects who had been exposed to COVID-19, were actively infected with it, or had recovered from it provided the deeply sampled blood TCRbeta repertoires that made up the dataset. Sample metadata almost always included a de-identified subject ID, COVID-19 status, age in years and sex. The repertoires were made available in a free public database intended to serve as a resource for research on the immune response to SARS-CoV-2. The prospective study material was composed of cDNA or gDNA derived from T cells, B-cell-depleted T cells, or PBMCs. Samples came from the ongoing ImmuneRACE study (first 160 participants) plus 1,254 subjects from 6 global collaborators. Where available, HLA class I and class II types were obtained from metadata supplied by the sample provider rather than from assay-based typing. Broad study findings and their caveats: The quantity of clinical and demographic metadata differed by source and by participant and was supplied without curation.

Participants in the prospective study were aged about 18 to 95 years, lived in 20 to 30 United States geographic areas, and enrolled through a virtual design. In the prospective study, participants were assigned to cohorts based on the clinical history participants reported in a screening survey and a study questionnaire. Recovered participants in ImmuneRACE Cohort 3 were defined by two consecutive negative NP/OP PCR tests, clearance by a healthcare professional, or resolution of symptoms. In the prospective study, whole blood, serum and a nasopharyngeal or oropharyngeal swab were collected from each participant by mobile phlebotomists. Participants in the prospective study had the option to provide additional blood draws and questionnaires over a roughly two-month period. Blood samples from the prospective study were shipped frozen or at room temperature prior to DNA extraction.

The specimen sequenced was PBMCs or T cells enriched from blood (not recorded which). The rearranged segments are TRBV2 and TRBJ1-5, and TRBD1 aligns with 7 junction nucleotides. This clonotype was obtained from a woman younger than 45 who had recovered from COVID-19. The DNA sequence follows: TGTGCCAGCTTACTCACCGGGACAGATAGCAATCAGCCCCAGCATTTT. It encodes CASLLTGTDSNQPQHF.